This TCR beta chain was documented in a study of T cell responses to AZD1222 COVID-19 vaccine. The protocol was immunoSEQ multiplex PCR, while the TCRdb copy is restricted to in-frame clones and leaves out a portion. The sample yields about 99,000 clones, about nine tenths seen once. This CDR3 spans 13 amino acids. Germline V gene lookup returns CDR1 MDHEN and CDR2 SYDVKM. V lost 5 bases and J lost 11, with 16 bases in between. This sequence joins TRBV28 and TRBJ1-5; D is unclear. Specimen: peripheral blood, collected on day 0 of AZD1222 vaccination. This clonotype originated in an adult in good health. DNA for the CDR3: TGTGCCAGCAGTACCCCACCCGGGCTGGCCCAGCATTTT. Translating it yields CASSTPPGLAQHF.